The next 25 T cell receptor beta chains were all read from a single sample in a study of blood T cells in healthy people across ages. Combining a sample-barcoded 5' primer with a J-beta primer mix, a second PCR ran for about 6 to 11 cycles. In TCRdb, the 5' RACE reads were re-called with MiXCR into one record per CDR3 protein. The sample holds approximately 880,000 distinct CDR3 sequences, roughly 52% seen once. The sample consisted of blood. All receptors derive from a man aged 25 to 40 in good health.

This clonotype has at least ten counts. Given a much more abundant clone one base away, this may be a read error. This chain joins TRBV29-1 and TRBJ2-5; D tentatively reads TRBD1 or TRBD2 (5 bases each). Germline V gives CDR1 SQVTM, CDR2 ANQGSEA. The CDR3 covers 15 residues. V shed 3 bases and J shed 11 bases, with 25 bases lying between them. DNA of the CDR3: TGCAGCGTTGACCTCGTGGGACCCCTTGACAATGAGCAGTACTTC. Translating it yields CSVDLVGPLDNEQYF.

A remark on this clonotype: A much larger clone is a single base away; this may be a read error. The chain uses TRBV20-1 and TRBJ2-7; D perhaps matches TRBD1 (6 bases). Trimming removed 1 base at V and 0 bases at J, with 7 bases between. Germline V gene sequence: CDR1 DFQATT, CDR2 SNEGSKA (reference sequence). CDR3 size: 13 residues. The CDR3 protein is CSARGDTSYEQYF. In DNA form, the CDR3 reads TGCAGTGCTAGAGGGGACACCTCCTACGAGCAGTACTTC.

The rearrangement uses TRBV18 and TRBJ2-1; the D gene is possibly TRBD2 (5 bases). The CDR3 spans 13 residues. CDR1 is KGHSH, CDR2 LQKENI, per germline. Trimming left V 4 bases short and J 10 bases short, with 14 bases between. This chain's CDR3 is CASSLPGMREQFF. CDR3 sequence (DNA): TGTGCCAGCTCACTACCGGGGATGCGCGAGCAGTTCTTC.

The gene calls are TRBV10-3 and TRBJ2-5, with D unresolved. Germline values: CDR1 ENHRY, CDR2 SYGVKD. With 0 bases removed from V and 11 bases from J, the gap between germline ends came to 16 bases. The CDR3 runs 14 residues. The DNA of the CDR3 is TGTGCCATCAGTGAGTCCGTTAATATATATGAGCAGTACTTC. Protein sequence: CAISESVNIYEQYF.

There are a few counts of this clonotype. The rearrangement joins TRBV25-1 to TRBJ1-2; D is uncertain. CDR1 and CDR2 from the germline V gene are MGHDK and SYGVNS. Trimming pared 2 bases from V and 4 bases from J, leaving 11 bases between. This CDR3 comprises 14 residues. The chain's CDR3 is CASSELGRPYGYTF. The CDR3 nucleotides read TGTGCCAGCAGTGAACTGGGCAGGCCCTATGGCTACACCTTC.

The chain carries TRBV25-1 and TRBJ1-2; D not certain. The length of the CDR3 is 9 residues. Germline assignment: CDR1 MGHDK and CDR2 SYGVNS. The CDR3 coding sequence is TGTGCAAGACGCTATGGCTACACCTTC. Its protein is CARRYGYTF.

The rearrangement uses TRBV19 and TRBJ2-7; D perhaps matches TRBD2 (6 bases). The germline CDR1 and CDR2 sequences are LNHDA and SQIVND (reference sequence). This CDR3 contains 15 residues. V dropped 6 bases and J dropped 0 bases, with 15 bases sitting between them. The CDR3 reads CASSRLDGSSYEQYF. The CDR3 nucleotides read TGTGCCAGTAGCCGACTAGATGGGAGCTCCTACGAGCAGTACTTC.

The V and J genes are TRBV9 and TRBJ2-3, with TRBD1 as a possible D gene (5 bases). V was trimmed by 0 bases and J by 0 bases, leaving 11 bases between them. Germline V lookup: CDR1 SGDLS, CDR2 YYNGEE. The length of the CDR3 is 16 residues. CDR3 protein: CASSVAQGTSTDTQYF. The CDR3 DNA reads as TGTGCCAGCAGCGTAGCCCAGGGCACAAGCACAGATACGCAGTATTTT.

This chain uses TRBV12-3 or TRBV12-4 with TRBJ2-3; 7 nucleotides agree with TRBD2. The CDR3 extends over 15 amino acids. Trimming cost V 6 bases and J 0 bases; bases outside gene matches: 6. The CDR3 DNA sequence: TGTGCCAGCAGAGCGGGACGAGCGAGCACAGATACGCAGTATTTT. Residues: CASRAGRASTDTQYF.

The chain employs TRBV20-1 and TRBJ2-7; TRBD1 or TRBD2 may be the D gene (5 bases each). The V gene lost 6 bases and the J gene lost 3 bases, with 12 bases spanning the gap. The CDR3 consists of 12 residues. CDR1 and CDR2 from the germline V gene are DFQATT and SNEGSKA (reference sequence). The CDR3 sequence is CSAGVGSYEQYF. CDR3 in DNA: TGCAGTGCAGGGGTGGGGAGCTACGAGCAGTACTTC.

The chain uses TRBV15 and TRBJ1-4; TRBD1 might be the D (6 bases). Trimming took off 3 bases at V and 0 bases at J, with 17 bases between the two ends. This CDR3 is built from 18 residues. Germline CDR1 and CDR2: LNHNV and YYDKDF (reference sequence). CDR3 DNA: TGTGCCACCAGCAGGGGCCTGGACAGCACTGCAACTAATGAAAAACTGTTTTTT. This sequence encodes CATSRGLDSTATNEKLFF.

The chain has TRBV11-2 and TRBJ2-7; 7 bases map to TRBD2. The length of the CDR3 is 14 residues. CDR1 and CDR2 from the germline V gene are SGHAT and FQNNGV. Losses at the gene ends were 3 bases for V and 0 bases for J; bases not matched to a gene: 2. The CDR3 sequence is CASSFAGVSYEQYF. DNA for the CDR3: TGTGCCAGCAGCTTTGCGGGGGTCTCCTACGAGCAGTACTTC. Full variable domain (remainder filled in from reference TRBV11-2 and TRBJ2-7): EAGVAQSPRYKIIEKRQSVAFWCNPISGHATLYWYQQILGQGPKLLIQFQNNGVVDDSQLPKDRFSAERLKGVDSTLKIQPAKLEDSAVYLCASSFAGVSYEQYFGPGTRLTVT.

This clonotype was counted at least ten times. This chain uses TRBV20-1 with TRBJ2-3; 9 bases are a match to TRBD1. The germline V gene has CDR1 DFQATT and CDR2 SNEGSKA (reference sequence). The CDR3 sequence is 15 residues long. J gave up 9 bases and V 7 bases, and 17 bases lay outside the gene matches. The CDR3, as DNA: TGCAGTGTTAAGACCGGGACAGGGAACTTCGGAACGCAGTATTTT. Protein: CSVKTGTGNFGTQYF.

The chain joins TRBV28 to TRBJ2-1; 7 bases match TRBD2. From germline, CDR1 is MDHEN and CDR2 SYDVKM. The J segment lost 7 bases and the V segment lost 2 bases, leaving 5 bases of the junction unmatched. The CDR3 length is 14 residues. The CDR3 DNA sequence: TGTGCCAGCAGTTTACCGGGACTACGTAATGAGCAGTTCTTC. As protein: CASSLPGLRNEQFF.

This clonotype was observed many times. J is TRBJ2-3 and V is TRBV7-8, with 8 bases aligning to TRBD2. With 3 bases clipped from V and 5 bases from J, the junction kept 10 bases outside the gene matches. Germline CDR1 is SGHVS and CDR2 is FQNEAQ. There are 16 residues in the CDR3. The CDR3 region is CASSFRRRGDRDTQYF. In DNA, the CDR3 is TGTGCCAGCAGCTTTCGCAGGCGGGGGGATCGAGATACGCAGTATTTT.

This clonotype was found a few times. The rearrangement uses TRBV5-6 and TRBJ2-3; 8 bases match TRBD2. The CDR3 sequence is 17 residues long. Germline CDR1 and CDR2: SGHDT and YYEEEE. The V and J ends lost 4 bases and 5 bases, in that order; junction bases with no gene match: 15. This chain's CDR3 is CASSLLLAEAFVDTQYF. CDR3 in DNA: TGTGCCAGCAGCCTCCTACTAGCGGAGGCTTTTGTAGATACGCAGTATTTT.

This clonotype was counted many times. The CDR3 region is CSAQGQVDEQYF. The CDR3 DNA is TGCAGTGCTCAAGGACAGGTAGACGAGCAGTACTTC. The chain employs TRBV20-1 and TRBJ2-7, with 7 nucleotides matching TRBD1. This CDR3 contains 12 residues. V shed 5 bases and J 5 bases; nucleotides not matched to a gene: 6. Germline loops: CDR1 DFQATT, CDR2 SNEGSKA (reference sequence).

The rearrangement uses TRBV11-2 and TRBJ2-5; no firm D call. Trimming pared 5 bases from V and 11 bases from J, leaving 24 bases between. This CDR3 is built from 15 residues. In germline, CDR1 is SGHAT, CDR2 FQNNGV. The CDR3 is CASSHGDGNYNEQYF. The DNA of the CDR3 is TGTGCCAGCAGCCACGGTGATGGTAACTACAATGAGCAGTACTTC.

The V call is TRBV5-5, the J call TRBJ1-4; possible D gene TRBD1, 5 bases. The CDR3 runs 15 residues. Germline assignment: CDR1 SGHKS and CDR2 YYEKEE (reference sequence). V lost 1 base and J lost 11, with 18 bases in between. The CDR3 DNA follows: TGTGCCAGCAGCTTGACAGGTGGCAGAACTGACAAACTGTTTTTT. This encodes CASSLTGGRTDKLFF. The variable domain in full, with the rest retrieved from reference TRBV5-5 and TRBJ1-4, is DAGVTQSPTHLIKTRGQQVTLRCSPISGHKSVSWYQQVLGQGPQFIFQYYEKEERGRGNFPDRFSARQFPNYSSELNVNALLLGDSALYLCASSLTGGRTDKLFFGSGTQLSVL.

This clonotype was seen only a few times. This chain joins TRBV4-1 and TRBJ1-5; TRBD1 agrees at 7 bases. Germline V gives CDR1 MGHRA, CDR2 YSYEKL. V lost 4 bases to trimming and J lost 6 bases; unmatched junction nucleotides: 6. The CDR3 sequence is 14 residues long. The CDR3 bases are TGCGCCAGCAGCCTGTCCCAGGGGGGTCAGCCCCAGCATTTT. As protein: CASSLSQGGQPQHF.

V is TRBV7-2 and J is TRBJ2-1, with 8 positions matching TRBD2. Germline V lookup: CDR1 SGHTA, CDR2 FQGNSA. The CDR3 loop spans 15 amino acids. V shed 5 bases and J 8 bases; nucleotides not matched to a gene: 11. The CDR3 DNA follows: TGTGCCAGCAGCCCATTCGGGGGGGGGATAGATGAGCAGTTCTTC. Translating gives CASSPFGGGIDEQFF.

The V call is TRBV6-4, the J call TRBJ2-7, with D possibly matching TRBD2 (6 bases). CDR3 length equals 16 residues. The V end was cut by 6 bases, the J end by 3 bases, with 21 bases between. Germline values: CDR1 MRHNA, CDR2 SNTAGT. CDR3 protein: CASSYSIGGEGYEQYF. DNA for the CDR3: TGTGCCAGCAGCTACTCGATCGGGGGTGAGGGCTACGAGCAGTACTTC.

V and J are TRBV4-2 and TRBJ2-3, with D possibly called TRBD1 or TRBD2 (7 bases each). The V gene's germline CDR1 is LGHNA and CDR2 YNFKEQ. The V end lost 4 bases, the J end lost 3 bases, and 35 bases lay between the germline ends. The CDR3 extends over 22 amino acids. CDR3 in amino acids: CASSREGGERGRRGGLTDTQYF. DNA for the CDR3: TGTGCCAGCAGCCGCGAAGGGGGGGAAAGGGGGCGAAGGGGGGGTCTAACAGATACGCAGTATTTT.

The chain is built from TRBV27 and TRBJ2-3, with D possibly TRBD2 on 6 matching bases. Per the germline V gene, CDR1 is MNHEY and CDR2 is SMNVEV (reference sequence). Trimming removed 2 bases at V and 4 bases at J, with 22 bases between. This CDR3 contains 18 residues. CDR3 sequence (DNA): TGTGCCAGCAGTTTACTAATCACCAGGGATAGGAGGGCAGATACGCAGTATTTT. Translation gives CASSLLITRDRRADTQYF.

This clonotype was seen at least ten times. The chain links TRBV4-1 to TRBJ2-5; 8 bases are shared with TRBD2. CDR1 and CDR2 from the germline V gene are MGHRA and YSYEKL. V shed 0 bases, J shed 2 bases, and the junction held 8 bases outside the gene matches. The CDR3 sequence is 17 residues long. The CDR3 protein is CASSQDGSGGLQETQYF. CDR3 DNA: TGCGCCAGCAGCCAAGATGGCAGCGGGGGCCTTCAAGAGACCCAGTACTTC.